The clone carrying this T cell receptor (beta chain) turned up a few times. The repertoire was sequenced with immunoSEQ multiplex PCR; TCRdb's copy has only in-frame clones and lacks some. The table has 150,000 to 200,000 clones, more than 65% seen once; the top ten hold 13% to 15%. This sample is drawn from a study of blood T cell repertoires in COVID-19. The CDR3 has 13 amino acids. V lost 6 bases and J 11 bases, leaving 17 bases between the germline ends. Germline lookup yields CDR1 SEHNR and CDR2 FQNEAQ (reference sequence). Living in 24 US areas, the participants were between 18 and 89 years of age.

The TCR was taken from a man aged 50 or older who had recovered from COVID-19. The sequencing input was PBMCs or T cells enriched from blood (not recorded which). This rearrangement joins TRBV7-9 to TRBJ1-5; tentatively, D is TRBD1 (6 bases). CDR3 sequence reads: CASRGAGEGTQHF. In DNA form, the CDR3 reads TGTGCCAGCAGGGGTGCAGGGGAAGGGACCCAGCATTTT.